The rows below give T cell receptor beta chains drawn from one sample of a study of OX40 agonist ivuxolimab in advanced cancers. TCRdb's table, derived via immunoSEQ multiplex PCR, lists solely in-frame clones and lacks some. The table records about 18,000 clones, around 70% of them present only once. Here the sequenced sample was CD4+ or CD8+ T cells sorted from blood, taken in a trial of the OX40 agonist ivuxolimab. Every receptor here comes from an adult with an advanced solid tumor such as melanoma, head and neck, liver or kidney cancer. Each CDR3 is given with its conserved first and last residue. The order of the fields is clone size, V gene, J gene, D gene, CDR3 DNA, CDR3 protein. The D gene is left open where the match is weak. Size values are once, few and many counts, or a class for expanded clones, and some rows have none.

>NA|TRBV25-1|TRBJ2-5|TRBD1
TGTGCCAGCAGTGCCACAGGGGGCGCGGAGACCCAGTACTTC
CASSATGGAETQYF
>few|TRBV4-1|TRBJ2-7|TRBD2
TGCGCCAGCAGCCAAGCTAGCGGGAGGGATGGGGAGCAGTACTTC
CASSQASGRDGEQYF
>NA|TRBV30|TRBJ2-7|TRBD1
TGTGCCTGGAGGGGACAGGGGGACTACGAGCAGTACTTC
CAWRGQGDYEQYF
>NA|TRBV7-9|TRBJ2-7|TRBD2
TGTGCCAGCAGCACCTCCGCCGAAGGAGCGGGGATTATCGCCTACGAGCAGTACTTC
CASSTSAEGAGIIAYEQYF
>NA|TRBV6-5|TRBJ1-5|NA
TGTGCCAGCAGTCCCCTAGGGGGGACTCAGCCCCAGCATTTT
CASSPLGGTQPQHF
>medium-sized|TRBV5-1|TRBJ2-7|NA
TGCGCCAGCAGCTCCGGAACATCCTCCTACGAGCAGTACTTC
CASSSGTSSYEQYF
>NA|TRBV7-8|TRBJ2-7|NA
TGTGCCACAGGAACGTCCTCCTACGAGCAGTACTTC
CATGTSSYEQYF
>NA|TRBV4-1|TRBJ2-7|NA
TGCGCCAGCAGCCAAGGAGGGGTGGACTACGAGCAGTACTTC
CASSQGGVDYEQYF
>NA|TRBV2|TRBJ2-3|TRBD1
TGTGCCAGCAGTGGACAGGGGGGCACAGATACGCAGTATTTT
CASSGQGGTDTQYF
>NA|TRBV4-3|TRBJ1-5|NA
TGCGCCAGCAGCCAAGATGGGGTGAGCAATCAGCCCCAGCATTTT
CASSQDGVSNQPQHF
>NA|TRBV19|TRBJ2-7|TRBD2
TGTGCCAGTAGTCCGGGACTAGGGGTCGGCAAGCAGTACTTC
CASSPGLGVGKQYF
>NA|TRBV11-1|TRBJ2-7|NA
TGTGCCAGCAGCTTAGCCGGCGGTGCGTACGAGCAGTACTTC
CASSLAGGAYEQYF
>NA|TRBV13|TRBJ2-7|NA
TGTGCCAGCAGCCCGGGACAAACCCACTACGAGCAGTACTTC
CASSPGQTHYEQYF
>NA|TRBV6-1|TRBJ2-3|TRBD2
TGTGCCATCACCGCGGGACTAGCGAACACAGATACGCAGTATTTT
CAITAGLANTDTQYF
>NA|TRBV29-1|TRBJ2-1|TRBD1
TGCAGCGTTGAAGCCCAGGGGGCAAGGTACAATGAGCAGTTCTTC
CSVEAQGARYNEQFF
>few|TRBV23-1|TRBJ2-3|TRBD2
TGCGCCAGCCTTAGCGGGAACACGCAGTATTTT
CASLSGNTQYF
>NA|TRBV6-5|TRBJ2-7|NA
TGTGCCAGCAGTTACTCGAGCGCCTACGAGCAGTACTTC
CASSYSSAYEQYF
>medium-sized|TRBV27|TRBJ2-7|TRBD2
TGTGCCAGCACTCCGGGAGGCTCCTACGAGCAGTACTTC
CASTPGGSYEQYF
>few|TRBV6-5|TRBJ2-7|NA
TGTGCCAGCAACCAGGGACTGACCTACGAGCAGTACTTC
CASNQGLTYEQYF
>once|TRBV28|TRBJ2-7|TRBD2
TGTGCCAGCAGTTTTTCCCCGACTAGCGGGAGTCCCTACGAGCAGTACTTC
CASSFSPTSGSPYEQYF
>NA|TRBV11-3|TRBJ2-7|NA
TGTGCCAGCAGCTTAGCGGTGGGCTTCGAGCAGTACTTC
CASSLAVGFEQYF
>NA|TRBV27|TRBJ2-7|NA
TGTGCCAGCAGTCCCCTAGAGGGGCGAGCCTACGAGCAGTACTTC
CASSPLEGRAYEQYF
>few|TRBV6-6|TRBJ1-2|TRBD1
TGTGCCAGCACCACCGGGACAGGTCTCCCCACCTTC
CASTTGTGLPTF
>few|TRBV9|TRBJ2-7|TRBD1
TGTGCCAGCAGCCCAGGGACAGGGTACGAGCAGTACTTC
CASSPGTGYEQYF
>NA|TRBV6-6|TRBJ1-4|NA
TGTGCCAGCAGTTACGATAATGAAAAACTGTTTTTT
CASSYDNEKLFF
>NA|TRBV6-5|TRBJ2-7|TRBD1
TGTGCCAGCAGTTTATCCGTAGGACAGGGCTACGAGCAGTACTTC
CASSLSVGQGYEQYF
>NA|TRBV13|TRBJ2-7|TRBD1
TGTGCCAGCAGCTCGACAGGGGTTCTCGGGGACGAGCAGTACTTC
CASSSTGVLGDEQYF
>NA|TRBV7-9|TRBJ1-1|NA
TGTGCCAGCAGCTTGTTAGGTGGTGGGGACACTGAAGCTTTCTTT
CASSLLGGGDTEAFF
>NA|TRBV5-6|TRBJ2-3|TRBD2
TGTGCCAGCAGTCCTTGGACTAGCGGGAGGGCCGTGCCAGATACGCAGTATTTT
CASSPWTSGRAVPDTQYF
>NA|TRBV28|TRBJ1-2|NA
TGTGCCAGCAGTTTTGCCGGGGGCCGTGGCTACACCTTC
CASSFAGGRGYTF
>NA|TRBV19|TRBJ2-1|TRBD1
TGTGCCAGTACCGGGACAGACGACAATGAGCAGTTCTTC
CASTGTDDNEQFF
>NA|TRBV5-4|TRBJ1-1|NA
TGTGCCAGCAGTACGTCCGCCCCTCTCACTGAAGCTTTCTTT
CASSTSAPLTEAFF
>NA|TRBV7-8|TRBJ2-1|NA
TGTGCCAGCAGCTTCGACCACCAGGGCGGGCGGGAGCAGTTCTTC
CASSFDHQGGREQFF
>NA|TRBV19|TRBJ2-3|TRBD2
TGTGCCAGTACTCCTAGCGGGAGGAGCACAGATACGCAGTATTTT
CASTPSGRSTDTQYF
>NA|TRBV19|TRBJ1-5|TRBD1
TGTGCCAGTAGTATAGAATGGGACAGCTATAGCAATCAGCCCCAGCATTTT
CASSIEWDSYSNQPQHF
>NA|TRBV30|TRBJ1-1|NA
TGTGCCAGTAGTAAGGGGGGCGGCACTGAAGCTTTCTTT
CASSKGGGTEAFF
>NA|TRBV9|TRBJ2-2|TRBD1
TGTGCCAGCGACAGGGGCGACACCGGGGAGCTGTTTTTT
CASDRGDTGELFF
>NA|TRBV5-5|TRBJ1-4|NA
TGTGCCAGCAGCTTGTCGCAGGGCGCCGCAACTAATGAAAAACTGTTTTTT
CASSLSQGAATNEKLFF
>NA|TRBV27|TRBJ2-2|TRBD2
TGTGCCAGCAGTTTATGGGGGGGCACCGGGGAGCTGTTTTTT
CASSLWGGTGELFF
>NA|TRBV5-1|TRBJ2-2|TRBD1
TGCGCCAGCAGCTTGGGGCAGGGGGCAGGCACCGGGGAGCTGTTTTTT
CASSLGQGAGTGELFF
>NA|TRBV10-3|TRBJ2-3|NA
TGTGCCAGCAGTGACCCGGGACCAAGCACAGATACGCAGTATTTT
CASSDPGPSTDTQYF
>few|TRBV19|TRBJ2-7|NA
TGTGCCAGTAGTATAAGGCCAGGGGTGTCTTCCGAGCAGTACTTC
CASSIRPGVSSEQYF
>NA|TRBV7-3|TRBJ2-7|TRBD2
TGTGCCAGCAGCTTAGCGGGACTAGCGGCCTACGAGCAGTACTTC
CASSLAGLAAYEQYF
>NA|TRBV6-5|TRBJ2-7|TRBD1
TGTGCCAGCAGTTACTCCCGGGACAGGTACTCCTACGAGCAGTACTTC
CASSYSRDRYSYEQYF
>NA|TRBV27|TRBJ2-7|NA
TGTGCCAGCAGCCAAGACGGTAGCGGCCCTTACGAGCAGTACTTC
CASSQDGSGPYEQYF
>NA|TRBV5-1|TRBJ2-7|NA
TGCGCCAGCAGCTTGACAGGGTCCTACGAGCAGTACTTC
CASSLTGSYEQYF
>NA|TRBV27|TRBJ2-3|TRBD2
TGTGCCAGCAGTTTGATTAGCGGGATGGGAGATACGCAGTATTTT
CASSLISGMGDTQYF